This T cell receptor (beta chain) came from a study of shared clonotypes between healthy human individuals. Looking at the study overall: The donor pool was made up of two women and three men aged 18 to 49.

CDR1 SGHAT and CDR2 FQNNGV come from the germline V gene. This CDR3 has 11 residues. Deletions cut 4 bases from V and 5 bases from J, with 4 bases between. It was across several immunoSEQ plates that each subset's genomic DNA was evenly split. Sequencing was performed with immunoSEQ multiplex PCR; in TCRdb, only in-frame clones are kept and a portion is missing. Found here are 2.5 million or so clones, around 90% of them singletons; the top ten hold around 0.14%. Donors were healthy HIV-negative adults without recently reported acute infections or vaccinations. A word on this clone: Its matching antigen is unknown. At the DNA level, this CDR3 is encoded by other sequences in the same sample as well.

Regarding the study as a whole: Generally, naive subsets came out with larger estimated richness than memory subsets.

The sequencing sample was made of naive CD4+ T cells sorted from blood. Subset meaning: CD45RA+ positively selected. The chain recombines TRBV11-2 with TRBJ2-3, with D unresolved. This receptor was taken from a young man in good health. CDR3 sequence (DNA): TGTGCCAGCAGCTCCCGAGATACGCAGTATTTT. It specifies CASSSRDTQYF.